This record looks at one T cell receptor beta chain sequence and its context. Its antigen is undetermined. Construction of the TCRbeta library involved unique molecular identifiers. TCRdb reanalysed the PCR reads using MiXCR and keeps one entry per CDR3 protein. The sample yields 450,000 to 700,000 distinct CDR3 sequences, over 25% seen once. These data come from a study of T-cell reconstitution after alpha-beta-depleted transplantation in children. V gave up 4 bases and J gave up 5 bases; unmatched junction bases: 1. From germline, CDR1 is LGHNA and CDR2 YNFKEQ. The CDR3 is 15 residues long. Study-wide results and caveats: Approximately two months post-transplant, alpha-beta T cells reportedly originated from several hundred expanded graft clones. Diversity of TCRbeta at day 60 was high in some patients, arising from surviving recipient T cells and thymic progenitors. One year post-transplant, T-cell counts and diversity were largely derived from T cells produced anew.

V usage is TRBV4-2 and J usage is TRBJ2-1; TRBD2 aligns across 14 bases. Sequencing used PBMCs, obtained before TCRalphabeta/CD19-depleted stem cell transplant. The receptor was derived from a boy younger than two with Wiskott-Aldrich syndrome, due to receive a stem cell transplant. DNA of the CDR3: TGTGCCAGCAGCCGGACTAGCGGGAGGAACAATGAGCAGTTCTTC. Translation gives CASSRTSGRNNEQFF.